The next 22 T cell receptor beta chains were all read from a single sample in a study of T cells in Graves' hyperthyroidism and ophthalmopathy. The investigators amplified TCR beta CDR3 regions from RNA transcripts. A set of HTBI primers served as the primers for a first-round RT-PCR of the TCR CDR3. A single record per CDR3 protein comes from TCRdb applying MiXCR to the multiplex PCR reads. Of around 450,000 distinct CDR3 sequences in the sample, roughly 14% were seen once. The sequenced sample consisted of blood. The receptors shown here come from a woman aged 18-29 years with Graves' hyperthyroidism.

This clonotype was observed at least ten times. The gene calls are TRBV5-1 and TRBJ2-7; no firm D call. Deletions cut 4 bases from V and 5 bases from J, with 13 bases between. Germline V gives CDR1 SGHRS, CDR2 YFSETQ. The CDR3 is 13 amino acids. CDR3 bases: TGCGCCAGCAGCCCGGGCGGTCTTAACGAGCAGTACTTC. It specifies CASSPGGLNEQYF.

The CDR3: CATSQGNEQFF. CDR3 DNA: TGTGCCACCAGTCAGGGCAATGAGCAGTTCTTC. The gene calls are TRBV24-1 and TRBJ2-1; a possible D gene is TRBD1 (5 bases). The germline V and J ends were trimmed by 6 bases and 6 bases, with 5 bases remaining between them. The CDR3 loop spans 11 amino acids. Germline CDR1 KGHDR, CDR2 SFDVKD.

This clonotype was detected many times. The CDR3 region is CASSYPKGQTDYEQFF. CDR3 DNA sequence: TGTGCCAGCAGTTACCCCAAGGGACAGACAGACTATGAGCAGTTCTTC. The rearrangement uses TRBV6-6 and TRBJ2-1; 7 bases map to TRBD1. Germline V gives CDR1 MNHNY, CDR2 SVGAGI (reference sequence). Trimming cost V 2 bases and J 8 bases; bases outside gene matches: 12. This CDR3 is built from 16 residues.

In this sample, this clonotype turned up a few times. The chain joins TRBV5-6 to TRBJ2-5; 12 nucleotides align to TRBD2. Per the germline V gene, CDR1 is SGHDT and CDR2 is YYEEEE. This CDR3 has 15 residues. After removal of 4 bases from V and 4 bases from J, the junction contained 5 bases not matched to a gene. The CDR3 nucleotides read TGTGCCAGCAGCGCCCCGACTAGCGGGGGAGAGACCCAGTACTTC. Translating it yields CASSAPTSGGETQYF.

This clonotype appeared many times. This chain connects TRBV2 to TRBJ1-1; tentatively, D is TRBD1 (5 bases). V was clipped by 0 bases and J by 11 bases, with 7 bases between them. The CDR3 extends over 11 amino acids. From germline, CDR1 is SNHLY and CDR2 FYNNEI. The CDR3 DNA follows: TGTGCCAGCAGTGAAGCAAGGGACGCTTTCTTT. Its protein product is CASSEARDAFF.

Many counts were recorded for this clonotype. The chain combines TRBV27 with TRBJ2-5; TRBD2 matches 15 bases. V shed 5 bases, J shed 5 bases, and the junction held 12 bases outside the gene matches. Germline CDR1 and CDR2: MNHEY and SMNVEV (reference sequence). The CDR3 consists of 18 residues. CDR3 sequence reads: CASSPPTGLAGGIETQYF. The CDR3 DNA reads as TGTGCCAGCAGTCCACCCACGGGACTAGCGGGAGGTATCGAGACCCAGTACTTC.

The chain joins TRBV5-1 to TRBJ2-3, with a tentative D call TRBD2 (6 bases). CDR1 and CDR2 from the germline V gene are SGHRS and YFSETQ. The CDR3 is 15 amino acids. Deletions cut 4 bases from V and 4 bases from J, with 16 bases between. The CDR3 DNA is TGCGCCAGCAGCCCTCTCGCCGGGAGCCCAGATACGCAGTATTTT. This encodes CASSPLAGSPDTQYF. Drawing the rest from reference TRBV5-1 and TRBJ2-3, the complete variable domain is KAGVTQTPRYLIKTRGQQVTLSCSPISGHRSVSWYQQTPGQGLQFLFEYFSETQRNKGNFPGRFSGRQFSNSRSEMNVSTLELGDSALYLCASSPLAGSPDTQYFGPGTRLTVL.

This clonotype was detected many times. The chain couples TRBV18 to TRBJ1-5; D not certain. There are 15 residues in the CDR3. CDR1 is KGHSH, CDR2 LQKENI, per germline. The ends were cut back, 2 bases at V and 4 bases at J, with 12 bases in the middle. The CDR3 is CASSPISTDNQPQHF. The CDR3 DNA reads TGTGCCAGCTCACCAATCAGCACCGATAATCAGCCCCAGCATTTT.

To note about this clonotype: This may stem from a read error, because a much larger clone lies one nucleotide away. The CDR3: CASSLETWIEQFF. In DNA, the CDR3 is TGTGCCAGCAGCCTCGAAACTTGGATAGAGCAGTTCTTC. V usage is TRBV11-2 and J usage is TRBJ2-1; D is uncertain. The CDR3 totals 13 residues. Trimming stripped 5 bases from V and 10 bases from J, with 15 bases between. CDR1 SGHAT and CDR2 FQNNGV come from the germline V gene.

This chain joins TRBV9 and TRBJ1-2; the D gene is possibly TRBD1 (6 bases). The length of the CDR3 is 14 residues. CDR1 and CDR2 from the germline V gene are SGDLS and YYNGEE. The V end was cut by 3 bases, the J end by 4 bases, with 13 bases between. The CDR3 sequence: CASSGKGETYGYTF. In nucleotides, the CDR3 is TGTGCCAGCAGCGGGAAGGGGGAGACCTATGGCTACACCTTC.

This clonotype appeared many times. This chain connects TRBV11-2 to TRBJ2-1; D perhaps matches TRBD2 (5 bases). The CDR3 totals 16 residues. Germline values: CDR1 SGHAT, CDR2 FQNNGV. Deletions cut 1 base from V and 6 bases from J, with 16 bases between. CDR3 sequence reads: CASSLGGRDEGNEQFF. The CDR3, as DNA: TGTGCCAGCAGCTTAGGCGGTAGGGATGAGGGCAATGAGCAGTTCTTC.

This rearrangement joins TRBV10-3 to TRBJ1-3; D is unclear. The CDR3 sequence is 15 residues long. Trimming pared 6 bases from V and 0 bases from J, leaving 12 bases between. Germline-derived CDR1 and CDR2 are ENHRY and SYGVKD. This CDR3 is CAIRPQLFSGNTIYF. Written as DNA, the CDR3 is TGTGCCATCAGGCCCCAGCTTTTCTCTGGAAACACCATATATTTT.

The rearrangement links TRBV6-2 or TRBV6-3 to TRBJ2-3, with TRBD2 as a possible D gene (7 bases). The ends were cut back, 5 bases at V and 2 bases at J, with 23 bases in the middle. This CDR3 is 18 amino acids long. Germline V gene sequence: CDR1 MNHEY, CDR2 SVGEGT. CDR3: CASSDLFGGGGNTDTQYF. CDR3 in DNA: TGTGCCAGCAGTGACCTTTTCGGGGGAGGGGGAAACACAGATACGCAGTATTTT.

This clonotype was detected only a few times. The rearrangement joins TRBV20-1 to TRBJ2-3, with 14 bases that match TRBD2. The J segment lost 1 base and the V segment lost 3 bases, leaving 6 bases of the junction unmatched. CDR1 is DFQATT and CDR2 is SNEGSKA in the germline V gene (reference sequence). There are 17 residues in the CDR3. This CDR3 reads CSASFGLAGGRTDTQYF. In DNA, the CDR3 is TGCAGTGCTAGCTTCGGACTAGCGGGGGGACGCACAGATACGCAGTATTTT.

V usage is TRBV20-1 and J usage is TRBJ2-1; 8 bases line up with TRBD1. With 8 bases clipped from V and 4 bases from J, the junction kept 7 bases outside the gene matches. The CDR3 consists of 13 residues. In germline, CDR1 is DFQATT, CDR2 SNEGSKA (reference sequence). The chain's CDR3 is CSSQGDRYNEQFF. For the CDR3, the DNA is TGCAGTTCACAGGGGGACAGGTACAATGAGCAGTTCTTC.

This clonotype was counted ten times or more. The chain links TRBV20-1 to TRBJ2-1; a weak D match, TRBD2 (7 bases). Germline V CDR1 and CDR2: DFQATT, SNEGSKA (reference sequence). The CDR3 runs to 14 residues. Trimming pared 6 bases from V and 6 bases from J, leaving 18 bases between. The CDR3 protein is CSAGGGVEFNEQFF. CDR3 DNA: TGCAGTGCAGGGGGAGGGGTGGAATTCAATGAGCAGTTCTTC.

This chain uses TRBV19 with TRBJ1-1; D is undetermined. Trimming removed 6 bases at V and 5 bases at J, with 16 bases between. The germline V gene encodes CDR1 LNHDA and CDR2 SQIVND (reference sequence). CDR3 length: 14 amino acids. The CDR3 here is CASREGRRSTEAFF. The DNA for the CDR3 is TGTGCCAGTAGGGAGGGCAGAAGAAGTACTGAAGCTTTCTTT.

This clonotype has ten or more counts. The chain combines TRBV28 with TRBJ2-7; D remains ambiguous. The CDR3 covers 15 residues. Germline CDR1 reads MDHEN; CDR2 reads SYDVKM. With 5 bases removed from V and 0 bases from J, the gap between germline ends came to 14 bases. The CDR3: CASSPTILRSYEQYF. For the CDR3, the DNA is TGTGCCAGCAGTCCAACAATATTACGCTCCTACGAGCAGTACTTC.

The table lists this clonotype with a few counts. CDR3 residues: CASSGQVAEPYEQYF. In nucleotides, the CDR3 is TGTGCCAGCAGCGGACAGGTCGCGGAACCCTACGAGCAGTACTTC. The chain couples TRBV7-9 to TRBJ2-7; 7 bases are a match to TRBD1. CDR1 is SEHNR and CDR2 is FQNEAQ in the germline V gene (reference sequence). The V gene end was trimmed by 5 bases and the J gene end by 2 bases; junction bases not matched to a gene: 9. The CDR3 covers 15 residues.

To note about this clonotype: This could be a read error, since a much larger clone is one nucleotide away. A read error is likely, as this CDR3 ends without the conserved phenylalanine or tryptophan. The rearrangement uses TRBV28 and TRBJ2-7; 9 positions match TRBD1. Germline V gene data show CDR1 as MDHEN and CDR2 as SYDVKM. The V gene end was trimmed by 10 bases and the J gene end by 5 bases; junction bases not matched to a gene: 12. The CDR3 has 14 residues. CDR3 sequence (DNA): TGTGCCACCGGTACCCCGGGACAGGGAGACGAGCAGTACCTC. Protein: CATGTPGQGDEQYL.

The CDR3 loop reads CASSQGLMNTEAFF. CDR3 nucleotide sequence: TGTGCCAGCAGCCAAGGGCTGATGAACACTGAAGCTTTCTTT. This chain uses TRBV27 with TRBJ1-1; D gene uncertain. The ends were cut back, 6 bases at V and 0 bases at J, with 11 bases in the middle. This CDR3 region has 14 residues. Germline assignment: CDR1 MNHEY and CDR2 SMNVEV (reference sequence).

This clonotype was observed many times. The chain is built from TRBV3-1 and TRBJ1-5; possible D gene TRBD1, 6 bases. Deletions cut 0 bases from V and 5 bases from J, with 11 bases between. The CDR3 is 15 amino acids. Germline V lookup: CDR1 LGHDT, CDR2 YNNKEL (reference sequence). The CDR3 region is CASSQDPGDDQPQHF. CDR3 nucleotide sequence: TGTGCCAGCAGCCAAGATCCAGGGGACGATCAGCCCCAGCATTTT.